This T cell receptor (beta chain) was sequenced during a study of Graves' ophthalmopathy and Graves' hyperthyroidism (dated by TCRdb to 2017 to 2018). Notes on the research overall: Peripheral blood samples were taken at the time of initial diagnosis, before any treatment was given. TCR beta repertoire signatures were used to distinguish Graves' ophthalmopathy from Graves' hyperthyroidism and to predict progression to ophthalmopathy. In total, 135 blood samples were TCR-sequenced: fewer than 50 ophthalmopathy, around 75 hyperthyroidism and 17 hyperthyroidism-to-ophthalmopathy patients. A discovery set of 95 to 100 patients (43 ophthalmopathy, under 65 stable hyperthyroidism) was enrolled to explore V-J signatures distinguishing ophthalmopathy from hyperthyroidism. For independent validation, a separate cohort was made up of 18 hyperthyroidism patients plus 17 patients who later progressed from hyperthyroidism to ophthalmopathy. In several hyperthyroidism patients, the T-cell repertoires found in thyroid tissue were compared with those found in blood. Following sampling, methimazole starting at 30 mg daily was administered to hyperthyroidism patients, and high-dose intravenous methylprednisolone was administered to ophthalmopathy patients. For training and testing, the 100 or so patients in the discovery cohort were randomly divided in a 7:3 ratio.

The junction carries 12 bases between V and J, which are trimmed by 4 bases and 0 bases respectively. The CDR3 runs 15 residues from the cysteine to the phenylalanine. Only CDR3 DNA remains: 45 bases, in frame from the first base. The CDR1 and CDR2 encoded by the germline V gene (reference sequence) are SEHNR and FQNEAQ. Findings and caveats that apply to the study as a whole: In validation, the model predicted ophthalmopathy progression with 70.59% sensitivity and roughly 72% specificity; approximately 12 predicted patients were CT-confirmed with GO in a median of about 6.2 months. Most of the expanded thyroid clonotypes with a frequency above 0.001 were also detected in blood, and it was suggested that the thyroid immune response may be reflected by blood repertoires. In cross-validation, the 13-signature model distinguished ophthalmopathy from stable hyperthyroidism with around 90% sensitivity and 81% to 82% specificity, while in the test set the corresponding values were about 80% and 75%. No statistical method was used to set the sample size in advance, and the investigators knew which group each participant was assigned to.

Ophthalmopathy patients had moderately to severely active disease, Clinical Activity Score of at least 3, NOSPECS grade of at least 4, and disease duration under 3 months. Anyone with other autoimmune diseases, uncontrolled infections, pregnancy or lactation was excluded from the study. Clinical symptoms, serum thyroxine, TRAb, thyroid ultrasound and orbital computed tomography formed the basis of the diagnosis. PBMCs were isolated from around 10 ml of fresh peripheral blood by Ficoll-Paque density gradient centrifugation. Total RNA was extracted with Trizol reagent and quality-checked on an Agilent 2100 Bioanalyzer. For repertoire sequencing, the TCR beta CDR3 regions were amplified from RNA transcripts. The first round was an RT-PCR using HTBI primers with the Qiagen OneStep RT-PCR kit, and this first round was followed by a second-round multiplex PCR, then size selection and purification. The libraries underwent paired-end sequencing with 100 bp reads on an Illumina HiSeq2000. For the original study's pipeline: SOAPnuke was used to process the reads, removing any read that contained adapters or uncalled bases, had a mean Phred below 15, or lacked an exact match to the constant primer or identifier. COPE v1.2.5 was used to merge high-quality paired reads. Unique nucleotide sequences were defined as clonotypes and aligned to IMGT TRB V, D and J references using MiTCR v1.1. Analysis was restricted to V-J combinations with a frequency above 0.0001, which covered roughly 99% of repertoires. For each V-J combination, a TCR clonal expansion and chaos score was defined as F50 clonal expansion divided by the chaos observed in the TCRdist matrix. Welch's t-statistics and random forest were used to reduce the features to 10 to 15 V-J combinations, which were then used as input to a naive Bayes classifier. The similarity between thyroid and blood repertoires was quantified using the Morisita-Horn index. TCRdb passed the public sequencing reads through fastp at Q25 and MiXCR, retaining productive beta sequences. Here each entry gathers all rows of one CDR3 protein and keeps the most common genes and DNA. These V and J calls rely on TCRdb rather than the paper's analysis. The sample has about 400,000 distinct CDR3 sequences on record, around 18% of them singletons. 1.6% of the sample goes to the ten largest clones.

This clonotype has at least ten counts. Its antigen specificity is not known. Base qualities are not at hand, and no much larger clone is one base apart. The sequencing sample was made of peripheral blood. This chain joins TRBV7-9 to TRBJ1-1, with no D gene named confidently. This TCR was recovered from a woman aged 18-29 years with Graves' ophthalmopathy. Donor details come from another sample of the same person, matched by shared clones. The base sequence is TGTGCCAGCAGCTCAAGACGGTCCATGAACACTGAAGCTTTCTTT. Translated, it reads CASSSRRSMNTEAFF.